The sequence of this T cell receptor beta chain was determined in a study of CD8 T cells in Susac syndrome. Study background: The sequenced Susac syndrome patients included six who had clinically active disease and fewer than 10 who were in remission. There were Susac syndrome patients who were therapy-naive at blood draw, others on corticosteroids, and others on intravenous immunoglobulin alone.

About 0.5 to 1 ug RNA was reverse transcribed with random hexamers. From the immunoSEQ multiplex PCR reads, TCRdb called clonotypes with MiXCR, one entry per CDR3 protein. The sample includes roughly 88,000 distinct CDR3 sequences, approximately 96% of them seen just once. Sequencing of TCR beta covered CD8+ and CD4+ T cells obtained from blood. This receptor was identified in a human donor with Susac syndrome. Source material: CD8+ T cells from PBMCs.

CDR3 nucleotide sequence: TGTGCCAGCAGCCTCATGGCCTCGAGTCCAGCCTATAATTCACCCCTCCACTTT. This translates into CASSLMASSPAYNSPLHF. The chain couples TRBV7-6 to TRBJ1-6; D uncertain. The CDR3 runs to 18 residues. Germline lookup yields CDR1 SGHVS and CDR2 FNYEAQ. V lost 5 bases, J lost 2 bases, and 19 bases lay in between.